This T cell receptor (beta chain) was profiled in a study of shared clonotypes between healthy human individuals. Turning to this clone: Its antigen is as yet unknown.

Sequencing was performed with immunoSEQ multiplex PCR; in TCRdb, only in-frame clones are kept and a portion is missing. The sample shows 950,000 to 1,200,000 clones, roughly 80% of them seen only once. Germline V gene sequence: CDR1 SGHRS, CDR2 YFSETQ. V lost 0 bases and J lost 1, with 10 bases in between. This CDR3 region has 15 residues. Study results and limitations: Clonotypes shared by all four donors outscored non-shared clonotypes in generation probability.

Free of recent acute infections or vaccinations, the donors were healthy HIV-negative adults. CD45RA-negative memory and CD45RA+ naive subsets were split from the CD4+ cells. The sequence came from a man younger than 35 in good health. Some clones in this sample may be carry-over from other donors' samples. The chain is built from TRBV5-1 and TRBJ2-5; tentative D call: TRBD1 (5 bases). Sequenced material: memory CD4+ T cells from PBMCs. Indicated subset: CD45RA-negative fraction. The CDR3 region is CASSLEPGIQETQYF. As DNA, the CDR3 is TGCGCCAGCAGCTTGGAGCCAGGGATCCAAGAGACCCAGTACTTC.